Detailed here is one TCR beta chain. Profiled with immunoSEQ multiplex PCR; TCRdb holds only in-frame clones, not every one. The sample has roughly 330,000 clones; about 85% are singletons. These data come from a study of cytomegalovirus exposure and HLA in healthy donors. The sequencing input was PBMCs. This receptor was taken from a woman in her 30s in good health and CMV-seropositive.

CDR3 DNA sequence: TGTGCCAGCAGCTTCAGGGGTGGGGGGGGCAATCAGCCCCAGCATTTT. Translation: CASSFRGGGGNQPQHF. The chain uses TRBV2 and TRBJ1-5, with a possible D match to TRBD1 (6 bases). Germline lookup yields CDR1 SNHLY and CDR2 FYNNEI. Deletions cut 6 bases from V and 2 bases from J, with 17 bases between. The CDR3 covers 16 residues.